This TCR beta chain stems from a study of T cell responses to AZD1222 COVID-19 vaccine. Turning to this clone: Its matching antigen is unknown.

The protocol was immunoSEQ multiplex PCR, while the TCRdb copy is restricted to in-frame clones and leaves out a portion. Found here are roughly 130,000 clones, 70% to 90% of them singletons; the top ten hold less than 7%. The V gene's germline CDR1 is KGHSH and CDR2 LQKENI. The V gene end was trimmed by 6 bases and the J gene end by 6 bases; junction bases not matched to a gene: 2. CDR3 length: 13 residues. Study-wide results and limits: Reportedly, nearly half of unique spike TCRs recognized epitopes outside B.1.351/B.1.1.7 mutations. Mostly white British, mostly female donors; authors suggested clonal diversity may be underestimated. Baseline testing showed seropositivity in only 6 or 7 AZD1222 recipients.

Specimen: peripheral blood, collected on day 0 of AZD1222 vaccination. This rearrangement joins TRBV18 to TRBJ2-1; 10 bases map to TRBD1. This TCR derives from an adult in good health. CDR3 DNA: TGTGCCAGCTCTCGGGACAGGGGCAATGAGCAGTTCTTC. It yields the protein CASSRDRGNEQFF.